The 21 T cell receptor beta chains reported below all come from one sample, sequenced in a study of cytomegalovirus exposure and HLA in healthy donors. PCR primers comprised 60 Vbeta and 13 Jbeta primers. Clones were read by immunoSEQ multiplex PCR, and TCRdb kept only the in-frame ones, dropping some. The table records roughly 180,000 clones, roughly 80% of them present only once. Material: PBMCs. The receptors stem from a boy younger than 18 in good health and CMV-seronegative.

The rearrangement uses TRBV11-2 and TRBJ2-2; 11 bases are a match to TRBD1. Germline values: CDR1 SGHAT, CDR2 FQNNGV. The CDR3 spans 17 residues. Trimming took 6 bases from V and 2 from J; bases not matched to a gene: 8. CDR3 in amino acids: CASSTDGQGANTGELFF. The CDR3 DNA is TGTGCCAGCAGTACAGATGGACAGGGGGCTAACACCGGGGAGCTGTTTTTT.

V and J are TRBV10-3 and TRBJ2-3; TRBD2 aligns across 9 bases. The CDR3 contains 13 residues. Germline V gene lookup returns CDR1 ENHRY and CDR2 SYGVKD. V lost 7 bases and J lost 3; bases outside the gene matches: 2. The CDR3 loop is CAIMGLATDTQYF. CDR3 sequence (DNA): TGTGCCATCATGGGACTAGCAACAGATACGCAGTATTTT.

Remarks on this clone: One end of the junction is discordant with germline, which a read error may explain. V gene TRBV7-7 combines with J gene TRBJ1-5; 7 bases are a match to TRBD1. The CDR3 totals 13 residues. Germline CDR1 SSHAT, CDR2 FNYEAQ (reference sequence). The chain's CDR3 is CASSRDSYQPQHF. DNA for the CDR3: TGTGCTAGCAGCCGGGACAGTTATCAGCCCCAGCATTTT.

The chain is built from TRBV28 and TRBJ1-1, with D perhaps matching TRBD1 (6 bases). The V end lost 3 bases, the J end lost 2 bases, and 16 bases lay between the germline ends. Looked up from germline, CDR1 is MDHEN and CDR2 is SYDVKM. The CDR3 has 16 amino acids. DNA for the CDR3: TGTGCCAGCAGTTTTTTGGACAGAAAACCTAACACTGAAGCTTTCTTT. Its translation is CASSFLDRKPNTEAFF.

The V and J genes are TRBV11-3 and TRBJ2-3, with 7 bases matching TRBD1. Per the germline V gene, CDR1 is SGHNT and CDR2 is YENEEA. J was trimmed by 3 bases and V by 3 bases; bases with no gene match: 3. This CDR3 comprises 14 residues. The CDR3 bases are TGTGCCAGCAGCTTTAGGGGGCTGACAGATACGCAGTATTTT. Translated: CASSFRGLTDTQYF.

The chain links TRBV6-5 to TRBJ1-1, with a weak D call TRBD1 (5 bases). Germline V CDR1 and CDR2: MNHEY, SVGAGI. This CDR3 contains 14 residues. V was cut by 5 bases and J by 0 bases, with 10 bases left in between. DNA for the CDR3: TGTGCCAGCAGTGAAGGGGCAATGAACACTGAAGCTTTCTTT. Its protein is CASSEGAMNTEAFF.

Only one count was recorded for this clone. In nucleotides, the CDR3 is TGTGCCACCAGCAGAGCCTTAGCGGGAGCCAACAATGAGCAGTTCTTC. It encodes CATSRALAGANNEQFF. This chain uses TRBV15 with TRBJ2-1; 9 bases fit TRBD2. J was trimmed by 5 bases and V by 1 base; bases with no gene match: 6. CDR1 and CDR2 from the germline V gene are LNHNV and YYDKDF (reference sequence). The CDR3 has 16 amino acids.

This clone was seen only a few times. V usage is TRBV21-1 and J usage is TRBJ2-1; no check of the table's D call, TRBD1, against the DNA was made. TRBV21-1 is classified as a pseudogene. The CDR3 contains 13 residues. The CDR3 DNA follows: TGTGCCAGCAGCAAGGGGCGCCTCAATGAGCAGTTCTTC. It translates to CASSKGRLNEQFF.

The chain uses TRBV15 and TRBJ1-5; D may be TRBD1 (6 bases). Germline-derived CDR1 and CDR2 are LNHNV and YYDKDF (reference sequence). Between the trimmed V and J ends, which lost 1 base and 10 bases, there was a span of 11 bases. The CDR3 totals 13 residues. The DNA for the CDR3 is TGTGCCACCAGCAGAGCCCGCAGGGGACCCCAGCATTTT. It yields the protein CATSRARRGPQHF. Together with reference TRBV15 and TRBJ1-5, the CDR3 gives the full variable domain: DAMVIQNPRYQVTQFGKPVTLSCSQTLNHNVMYWYQQKSSQAPKLLFHYYDKDFNNEADTPDNFQSRRPNTSFCFLDIRSPGLGDTAMYLCATSRARRGPQHFGDGTRLSIL.

This clone was picked up a small number of times. The CDR3 DNA reads TGTGCCAGCAGCCTCCGGACAGGGGGAGAGACTGAAGCTTTCTTT. Amino acid sequence: CASSLRTGGETEAFF. The chain links TRBV14 to TRBJ1-1, with TRBD1 matching over 10 bases. With V trimmed by 4 bases and J by 5 bases, 7 bases remained unmatched. The CDR3 length is 15 residues. The germline gives CDR1 SGHDN, CDR2 FVKESK.

V usage is TRBV27 and J usage is TRBJ2-3, with D possibly TRBD1 on 5 matching bases. This CDR3 spans 15 amino acids. Germline V gene data show CDR1 as MNHEY and CDR2 as SMNVEV (reference sequence). Trimming pared 2 bases from V and 6 bases from J, leaving 15 bases between. CDR3 loop: CASSLDGHRTDTQYF. As DNA, the CDR3 is TGTGCCAGCAGTTTAGATGGCCACAGGACGGATACGCAGTATTTT.

This clone was recorded a few times. The gene calls are TRBV6-6 and TRBJ1-1, with a weak D call TRBD1 (6 bases). CDR1 is MNHNY and CDR2 is SVGAGI in the germline V gene (reference sequence). Trimming stripped 4 bases from V and 1 base from J, with 10 bases between. The CDR3 length is 14 residues. This CDR3 is CASSFPTGNTEAFF. Written as DNA, the CDR3 is TGTGCCAGCAGTTTTCCGACAGGGAACACTGAAGCTTTCTTT.

The chain links TRBV27 to TRBJ2-7; TRBD2 matches 8 bases. With 4 bases clipped from V and 5 bases from J, the junction kept 13 bases outside the gene matches. The CDR3 is 16 residues long. CDR1 and CDR2 (germline): MNHEY, SMNVEV (reference sequence). The CDR3: CASSSGKGLDTNEQYF. DNA of the CDR3: TGTGCCAGCAGTTCCGGAAAGGGACTAGATACCAACGAGCAGTACTTC.

The chain recombines TRBV6-1 with TRBJ1-6; 9 nucleotides match TRBD1. J lost 7 bases, V lost 6 bases, and 4 bases had no gene match. The CDR3 length is 14 residues. Germline V gene lookup returns CDR1 MNHNS and CDR2 SASEGT. The CDR3 bases are TGTGCCAGCAGGGAGGGGACAGGGAATTCACCCCTCCACTTT. As protein: CASREGTGNSPLHF.

This chain links TRBV5-1 with TRBJ2-7; 9 nucleotides match TRBD2. CDR3 size: 14 residues. The germline gives CDR1 SGHRS, CDR2 YFSETQ. V lost 8 bases, J lost 1 base, and 7 bases stayed unmatched. The DNA of the CDR3 is TGCGCCAGTTCTCTAGCGGGACCTTCCTACGAGCAGTACTTC. Translating gives CASSLAGPSYEQYF. The variable domain in full, with the rest retrieved from reference TRBV5-1 and TRBJ2-7, is KAGVTQTPRYLIKTRGQQVTLSCSPISGHRSVSWYQQTPGQGLQFLFEYFSETQRNKGNFPGRFSGRQFSNSRSEMNVSTLELGDSALYLCASSLAGPSYEQYFGPGTRLTVT.

The chain has TRBV6-5 and TRBJ1-5; weak D call: TRBD1 (5 bases). The V and J ends lost 11 bases and 8 bases respectively, with 13 bases between them. Germline lookup yields CDR1 MNHEY and CDR2 SVGAGI. This CDR3 spans 11 amino acids. The CDR3, as DNA: TGTGCCCCTCAGAAGGGGAAGCCCCAGCATTTT. Amino acids: CAPQKGKPQHF.

The V call is TRBV9, the J call TRBJ2-1; 7 nucleotides line up with TRBD2. Germline values: CDR1 SGDLS, CDR2 YYNGEE. The CDR3 is 14 amino acids. V lost 0 bases, J lost 5 bases, and 2 bases stayed unmatched. CDR3 bases: TGTGCCAGCAGCGTAGGAGGGAGGGACAATGAGCAGTTCTTC. This translates into CASSVGGRDNEQFF. The full variable domain, with the rest looked up from reference TRBV9 and TRBJ2-1, is DSGVTQTPKHLITATGQRVTLRCSPRSGDLSVYWYQQSLDQGLQFLIQYYNGEERAKGNILERFSAQQFPDLHSELNLSSLELGDSALYFCASSVGGRDNEQFFGPGTRLTVL.

The chain is built from TRBV28 and TRBJ2-7; TRBD1 agrees at 7 bases. This CDR3 is 14 amino acids long. J was trimmed by 2 bases and V by 6 bases; bases with no gene match: 7. CDR1 is MDHEN and CDR2 is SYDVKM in the germline V gene. CDR3 protein: CASRPGTETYEQYF. As DNA, the CDR3 is TGTGCCAGCAGGCCCGGGACAGAGACCTACGAGCAGTACTTC. Filled out from reference TRBV28 and TRBJ2-7, the complete variable domain reads DVKVTQSSRYLVKRTGEKVFLECVQDMDHENMFWYRQDPGLGLRLIYFSYDVKMKEKGDIPEGYSVSREKKERFSLILESASTNQTSMYLCASRPGTETYEQYFGPGTRLTVT.

This clone showed up just once. The chain links TRBV12-5 to TRBJ2-7; TRBD1 agrees at 7 bases. With 0 bases clipped from V and 3 bases from J, the junction kept 5 bases outside the gene matches. The CDR3 loop spans 15 amino acids. In germline, CDR1 is LGHNT, CDR2 FRNRAP. The CDR3 protein is CASGLVTGQHYEQYF. As DNA, the CDR3 is TGTGCTAGTGGTTTGGTAACGGGACAGCACTACGAGCAGTACTTC.

V is TRBV7-6 and J is TRBJ1-1; TRBD1 matches 7 bases. J gave up 11 bases and V 4 bases, and 7 bases lay outside the gene matches. This CDR3 has 12 amino acids. Germline V gene data show CDR1 as SGHVS and CDR2 as FNYEAQ. CDR3 DNA sequence: TGTGCCAGCAGCTCGACAGGGTATGGGGCTTTCTTT. This gives the protein CASSSTGYGAFF.

V and J are TRBV9 and TRBJ2-2, with a possible D match to TRBD1 (6 bases). Per germline, CDR1 SGDLS and CDR2 YYNGEE. V was pared by 0 bases and J by 6 bases, with 15 bases between. CDR3 size: 16 residues. CDR3 loop: CASSVEQGKGSGELFF. The CDR3 region has the DNA TGTGCCAGCAGCGTAGAACAGGGCAAAGGATCCGGGGAGCTGTTTTTT.